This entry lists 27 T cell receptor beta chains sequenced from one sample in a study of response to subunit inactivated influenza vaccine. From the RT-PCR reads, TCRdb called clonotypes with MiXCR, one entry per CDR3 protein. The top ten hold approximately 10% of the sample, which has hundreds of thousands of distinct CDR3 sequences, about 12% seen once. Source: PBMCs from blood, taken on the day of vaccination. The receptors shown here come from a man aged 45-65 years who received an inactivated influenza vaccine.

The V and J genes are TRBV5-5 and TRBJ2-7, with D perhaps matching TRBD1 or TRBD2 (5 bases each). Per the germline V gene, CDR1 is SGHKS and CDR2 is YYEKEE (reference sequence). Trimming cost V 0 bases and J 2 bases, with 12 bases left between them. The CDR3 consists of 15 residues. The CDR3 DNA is TGTGCCAGCAGCTTGGGGGGGACCGCTACCTACGAGCAGTACTTC. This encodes CASSLGGTATYEQYF. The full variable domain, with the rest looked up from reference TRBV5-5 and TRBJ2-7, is DAGVTQSPTHLIKTRGQQVTLRCSPISGHKSVSWYQQVLGQGPQFIFQYYEKEERGRGNFPDRFSARQFPNYSSELNVNALLLGDSALYLCASSLGGTATYEQYFGPGTRLTVT.

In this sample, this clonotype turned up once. The CDR3 protein is CASTLVVAEQFF. In DNA, the CDR3 is TGTGCCAGCACTTTGGTAGTTGCCGAGCAGTTCTTC. The chain uses TRBV28 and TRBJ2-1, with D unclear. V lost 7 bases and J 10 bases, leaving 14 bases between the germline ends. This CDR3 has 12 amino acids. In germline, CDR1 is MDHEN, CDR2 SYDVKM.

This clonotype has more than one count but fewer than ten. This CDR3 is CAWSVLQGGGNTIYF. In nucleotides, the CDR3 is TGTGCCTGGAGTGTACTCCAGGGTGGCGGAAACACCATATATTTT. The chain recombines TRBV30 with TRBJ1-3; tentative D call: TRBD1 (5 bases). Germline V gene data show CDR1 as GTSNPN and CDR2 as SVGIG (reference sequence). This CDR3 is 15 amino acids long. V lost 0 bases and J 4 bases, leaving 13 bases between the germline ends.

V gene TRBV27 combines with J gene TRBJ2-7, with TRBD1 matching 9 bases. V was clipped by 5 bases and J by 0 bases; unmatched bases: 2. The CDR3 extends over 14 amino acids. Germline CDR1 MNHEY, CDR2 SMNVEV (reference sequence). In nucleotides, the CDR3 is TGTGCCAGCAGTGGGACAGGGCACTCCTACGAGCAGTACTTC. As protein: CASSGTGHSYEQYF.

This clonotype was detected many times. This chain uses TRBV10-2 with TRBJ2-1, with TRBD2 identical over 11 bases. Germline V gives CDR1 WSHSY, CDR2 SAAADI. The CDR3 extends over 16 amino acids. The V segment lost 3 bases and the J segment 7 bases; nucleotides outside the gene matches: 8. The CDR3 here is CASSDRSGRAVNEQFF. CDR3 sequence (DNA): TGCGCCAGCAGTGACCGTAGCGGGAGGGCCGTGAATGAGCAGTTCTTC.

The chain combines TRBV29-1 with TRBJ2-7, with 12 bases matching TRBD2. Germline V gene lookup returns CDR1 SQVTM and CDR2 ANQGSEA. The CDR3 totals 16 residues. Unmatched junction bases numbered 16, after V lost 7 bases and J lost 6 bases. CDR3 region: CSAARRGTSGRLEQYF. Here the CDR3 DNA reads TGCAGCGCCGCGCGGCGGGGGACTAGCGGGCGACTCGAGCAGTACTTC.

The CDR3 coding sequence is TGTGCCAGCAGCTTGGAGTCCGCGACAGGGATCTACGAGCAGTACTTC. Its translation: CASSLESATGIYEQYF. This sequence joins TRBV5-5 and TRBJ2-7; TRBD1 matches 7 bases. The CDR3 contains 16 residues. The V gene's germline CDR1 is SGHKS and CDR2 YYEKEE (reference sequence). The V segment lost 0 bases and the J segment 3 bases; nucleotides outside the gene matches: 9.

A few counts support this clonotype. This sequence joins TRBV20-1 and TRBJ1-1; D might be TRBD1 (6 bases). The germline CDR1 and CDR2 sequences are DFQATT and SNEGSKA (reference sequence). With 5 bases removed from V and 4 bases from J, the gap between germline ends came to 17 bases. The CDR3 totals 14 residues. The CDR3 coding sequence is TGCAGTGCTCATAGGGGGGGACCTTCCACTGAAGCTTTCTTT. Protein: CSAHRGGPSTEAFF.

CDR3 residues: CASSPHTQGVGGKLFF. The CDR3, as DNA: TGTGCCAGCAGTCCCCACACCCAGGGGGTCGGTGGAAAACTGTTTTTT. The chain joins TRBV6-1 to TRBJ1-4; 7 bases line up with TRBD1. In germline, CDR1 is MNHNS, CDR2 SASEGT. V shed 5 bases, J shed 10 bases, and the junction held 16 bases outside the gene matches. This CDR3 contains 16 residues.

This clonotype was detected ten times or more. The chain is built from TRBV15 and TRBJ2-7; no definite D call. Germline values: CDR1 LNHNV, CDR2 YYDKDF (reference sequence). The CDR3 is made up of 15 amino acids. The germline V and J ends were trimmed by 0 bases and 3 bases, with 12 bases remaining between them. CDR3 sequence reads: CATSRDRTGIYEQYF. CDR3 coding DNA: TGTGCCACCAGCAGAGATAGGACGGGCATCTACGAGCAGTACTTC.

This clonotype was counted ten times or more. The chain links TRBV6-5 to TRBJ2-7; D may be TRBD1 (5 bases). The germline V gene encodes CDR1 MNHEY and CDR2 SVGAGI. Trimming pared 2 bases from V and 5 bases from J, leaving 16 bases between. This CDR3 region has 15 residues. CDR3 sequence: CASSYGRAVSDEQYF. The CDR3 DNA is TGTGCCAGCAGTTACGGCAGGGCAGTTTCTGACGAGCAGTACTTC.

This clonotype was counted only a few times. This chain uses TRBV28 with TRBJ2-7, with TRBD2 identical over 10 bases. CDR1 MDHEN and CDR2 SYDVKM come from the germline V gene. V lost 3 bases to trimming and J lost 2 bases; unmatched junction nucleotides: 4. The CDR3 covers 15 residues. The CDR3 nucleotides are TGTGCCAGCAGTTTGGGACTAGCGCCCGCCTACGAGCAGTACTTC. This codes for CASSLGLAPAYEQYF.

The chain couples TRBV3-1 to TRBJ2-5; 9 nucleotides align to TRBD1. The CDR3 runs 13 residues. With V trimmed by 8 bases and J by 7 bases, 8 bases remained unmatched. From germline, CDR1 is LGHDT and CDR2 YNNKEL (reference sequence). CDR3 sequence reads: CASFPGQGGTQYF. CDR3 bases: TGTGCCAGCTTCCCGGGACAGGGAGGGACCCAGTACTTC.

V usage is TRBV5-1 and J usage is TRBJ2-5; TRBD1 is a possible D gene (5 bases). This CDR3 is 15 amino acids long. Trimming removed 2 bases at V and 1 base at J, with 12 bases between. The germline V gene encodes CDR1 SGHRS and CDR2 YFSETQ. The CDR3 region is CASSLAGRSQETQYF. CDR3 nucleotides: TGCGCCAGCAGCTTAGCAGGGCGTAGCCAAGAGACCCAGTACTTC.

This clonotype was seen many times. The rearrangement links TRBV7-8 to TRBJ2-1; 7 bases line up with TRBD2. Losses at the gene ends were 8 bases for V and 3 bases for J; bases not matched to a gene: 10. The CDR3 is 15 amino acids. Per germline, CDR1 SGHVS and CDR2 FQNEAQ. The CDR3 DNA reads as TGTGCCAGCGCCCATGGGGGGGGACTCTACAATGAGCAGTTCTTC. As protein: CASAHGGGLYNEQFF.

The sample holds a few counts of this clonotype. The CDR3 DNA sequence: TGTGCCAGCAGTTACTCGACGCGTCAGCCCCAGCATTTT. Protein: CASSYSTRQPQHF. The chain has TRBV6-2 or TRBV6-3 and TRBJ1-5; D is unclear. Per germline, CDR1 MNHEY and CDR2 SVGEGT. This CDR3 comprises 13 residues. V was shortened by 0 bases and J by 6 bases, with 6 bases between the two germline ends.

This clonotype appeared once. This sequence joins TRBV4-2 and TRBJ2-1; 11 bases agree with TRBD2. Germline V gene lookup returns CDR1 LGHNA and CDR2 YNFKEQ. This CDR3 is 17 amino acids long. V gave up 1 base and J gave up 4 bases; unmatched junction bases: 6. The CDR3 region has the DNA TGTGCCAGCAGCCAAGGGGTTAGCGGGAGGGATTACAATGAGCAGTTCTTC. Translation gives CASSQGVSGRDYNEQFF.

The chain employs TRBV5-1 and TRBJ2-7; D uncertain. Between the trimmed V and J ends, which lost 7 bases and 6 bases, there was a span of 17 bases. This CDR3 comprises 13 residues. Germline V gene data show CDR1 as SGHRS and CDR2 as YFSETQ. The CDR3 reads CASAFSGSSEQYF. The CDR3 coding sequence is TGCGCCAGCGCGTTTTCAGGCAGTAGCGAGCAGTACTTC.

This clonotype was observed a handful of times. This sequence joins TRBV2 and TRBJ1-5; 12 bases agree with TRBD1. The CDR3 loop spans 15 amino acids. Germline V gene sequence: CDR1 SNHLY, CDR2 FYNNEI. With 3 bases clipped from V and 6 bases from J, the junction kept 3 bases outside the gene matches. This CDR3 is CASSEGTGGVQPQHF. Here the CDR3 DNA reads TGTGCCAGCAGTGAGGGGACAGGGGGCGTTCAGCCCCAGCATTTT.

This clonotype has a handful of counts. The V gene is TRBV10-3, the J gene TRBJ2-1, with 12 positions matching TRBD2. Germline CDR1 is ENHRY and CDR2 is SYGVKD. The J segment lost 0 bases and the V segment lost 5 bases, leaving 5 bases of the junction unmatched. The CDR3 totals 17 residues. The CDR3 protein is CAISPTSGGGSYNEQFF. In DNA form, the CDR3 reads TGTGCCATCAGTCCGACTAGCGGGGGAGGCTCCTACAATGAGCAGTTCTTC.

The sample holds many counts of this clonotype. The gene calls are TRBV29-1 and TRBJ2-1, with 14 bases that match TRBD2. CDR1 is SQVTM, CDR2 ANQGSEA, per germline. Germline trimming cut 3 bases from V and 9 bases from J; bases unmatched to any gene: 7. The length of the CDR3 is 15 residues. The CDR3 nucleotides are TGCAGCGTTGAGGGACTAGCGGGAGTCGTGGGTGAGCAGTTCTTC. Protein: CSVEGLAGVVGEQFF.

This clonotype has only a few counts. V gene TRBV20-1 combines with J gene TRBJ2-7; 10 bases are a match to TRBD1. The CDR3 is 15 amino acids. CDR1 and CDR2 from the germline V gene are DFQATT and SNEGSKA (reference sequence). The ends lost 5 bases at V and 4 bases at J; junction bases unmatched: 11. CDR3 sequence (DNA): TGCAGTGCTGGATCCGGGACAGGGGACGGTTACGAGCAGTACTTC. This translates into CSAGSGTGDGYEQYF.

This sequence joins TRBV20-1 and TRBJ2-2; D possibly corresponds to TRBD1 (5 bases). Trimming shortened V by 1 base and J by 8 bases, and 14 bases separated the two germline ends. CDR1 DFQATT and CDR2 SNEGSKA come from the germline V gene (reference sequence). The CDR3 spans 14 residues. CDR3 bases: TGCAGTGCTAGAGTCACTTGGGGCCAAGGGGAGCTGTTTTTT. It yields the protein CSARVTWGQGELFF.

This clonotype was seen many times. The CDR3 DNA sequence: TGTGCCAGCAGTTTAGCTTCGGCCGCTGGGAGGACCCAGTACTTC. Its translation is CASSLASAAGRTQYF. V usage is TRBV12-3 or TRBV12-4 and J usage is TRBJ2-5, with D possibly matching TRBD2 (5 bases). This CDR3 is built from 15 residues. With 0 bases removed from V and 7 bases from J, the gap between germline ends came to 15 bases.

Here the CDR3 DNA reads TGTGCCATCAGTGAGTCGGGGACTGTTTACAATGAGCAGTTCTTC. Translation: CAISESGTVYNEQFF. V and J are TRBV10-3 and TRBJ2-1, with TRBD2 as a possible D gene (6 bases). Trimming left V 0 bases short and J 4 bases short, with 10 bases between. The CDR3 is 15 amino acids. CDR1 is ENHRY, CDR2 SYGVKD, per germline.

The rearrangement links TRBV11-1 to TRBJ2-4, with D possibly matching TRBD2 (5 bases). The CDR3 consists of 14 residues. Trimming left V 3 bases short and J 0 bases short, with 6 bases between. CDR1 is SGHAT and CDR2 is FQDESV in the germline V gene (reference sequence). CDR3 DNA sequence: TGTGCCAGCAGCTTTGCGGGAGCCAAAAACATTCAGTACTTC. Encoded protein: CASSFAGAKNIQYF.

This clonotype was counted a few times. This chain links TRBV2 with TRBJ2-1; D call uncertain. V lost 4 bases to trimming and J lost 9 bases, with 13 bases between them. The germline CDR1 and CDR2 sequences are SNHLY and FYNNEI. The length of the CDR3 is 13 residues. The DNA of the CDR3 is TGTGCCAGCAGTGCTGAAGGGCTCTCTGAGCAGTTCTTC. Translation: CASSAEGLSEQFF.